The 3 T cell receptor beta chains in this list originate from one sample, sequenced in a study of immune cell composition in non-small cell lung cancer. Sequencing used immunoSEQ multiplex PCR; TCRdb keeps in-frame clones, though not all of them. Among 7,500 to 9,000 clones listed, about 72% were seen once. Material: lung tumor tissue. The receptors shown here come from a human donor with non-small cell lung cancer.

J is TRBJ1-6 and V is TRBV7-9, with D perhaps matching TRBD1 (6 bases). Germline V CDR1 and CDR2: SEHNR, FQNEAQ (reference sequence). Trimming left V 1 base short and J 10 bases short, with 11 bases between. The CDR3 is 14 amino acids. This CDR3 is CASSLGAGESPLHF. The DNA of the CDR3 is TGTGCCAGCAGCTTAGGGGCAGGGGAATCACCCCTCCACTTT.

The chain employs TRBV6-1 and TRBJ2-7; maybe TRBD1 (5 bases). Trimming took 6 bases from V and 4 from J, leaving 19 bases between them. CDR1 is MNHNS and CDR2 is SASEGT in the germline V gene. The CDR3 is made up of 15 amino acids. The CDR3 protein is CASRKLDSGGYEQYF. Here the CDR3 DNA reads TGTGCCAGCAGGAAGCTTGACAGTGGTGGTTACGAGCAGTACTTC.

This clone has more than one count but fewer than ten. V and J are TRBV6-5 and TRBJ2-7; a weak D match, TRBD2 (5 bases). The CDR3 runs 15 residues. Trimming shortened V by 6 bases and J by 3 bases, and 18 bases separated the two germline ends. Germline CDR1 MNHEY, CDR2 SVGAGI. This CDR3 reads CASSPGFSKHYEQYF. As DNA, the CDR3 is TGTGCCAGCAGCCCGGGGTTTTCTAAACACTACGAGCAGTACTTC.